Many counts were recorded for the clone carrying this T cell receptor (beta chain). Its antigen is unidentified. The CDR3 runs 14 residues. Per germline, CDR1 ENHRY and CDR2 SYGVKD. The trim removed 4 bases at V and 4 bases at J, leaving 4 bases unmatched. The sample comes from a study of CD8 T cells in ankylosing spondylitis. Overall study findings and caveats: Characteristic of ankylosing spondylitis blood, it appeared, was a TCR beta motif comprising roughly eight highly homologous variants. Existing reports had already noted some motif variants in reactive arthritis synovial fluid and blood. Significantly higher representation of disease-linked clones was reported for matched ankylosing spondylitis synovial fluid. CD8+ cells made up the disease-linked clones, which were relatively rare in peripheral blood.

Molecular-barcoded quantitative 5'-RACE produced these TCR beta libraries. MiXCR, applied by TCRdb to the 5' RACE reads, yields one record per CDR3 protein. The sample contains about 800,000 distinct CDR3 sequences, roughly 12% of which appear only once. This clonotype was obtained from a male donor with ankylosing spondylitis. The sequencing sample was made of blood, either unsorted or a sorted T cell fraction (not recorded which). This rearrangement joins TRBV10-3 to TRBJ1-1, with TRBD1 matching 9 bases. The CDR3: CAISVTGGGTEAFF. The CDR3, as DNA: TGTGCCATCAGTGTGACAGGGGGGGGCACTGAAGCTTTCTTT.